This TCR beta chain was retrieved from a study of cytomegalovirus exposure and HLA in healthy donors. Broader study findings: Listed as cytomegalovirus-associated were about 160 TCR beta chains.

TCRdb's copy holds only in-frame clones and misses some; the assay was immunoSEQ multiplex PCR. The sample lists some 140,000 clones, about 86% seen once, with 2% to 2.5% in the top ten. Germline V gene lookup returns CDR1 MDHEN and CDR2 SYDVKM. There are 15 residues in the CDR3. With 6 bases removed from V and 2 bases from J, the gap between germline ends came to 17 bases. Note on this clone: Its antigen remains unknown.

This clonotype was sampled from a human donor in good health. Sequenced material: PBMCs. This chain links TRBV28 with TRBJ2-7; possible D gene TRBD1, 5 bases. The CDR3 DNA reads as TGTGCCAGCAGACCCCACCGACAGATTACCTACGAGCAGTACTTC. Residues: CASRPHRQITYEQYF.